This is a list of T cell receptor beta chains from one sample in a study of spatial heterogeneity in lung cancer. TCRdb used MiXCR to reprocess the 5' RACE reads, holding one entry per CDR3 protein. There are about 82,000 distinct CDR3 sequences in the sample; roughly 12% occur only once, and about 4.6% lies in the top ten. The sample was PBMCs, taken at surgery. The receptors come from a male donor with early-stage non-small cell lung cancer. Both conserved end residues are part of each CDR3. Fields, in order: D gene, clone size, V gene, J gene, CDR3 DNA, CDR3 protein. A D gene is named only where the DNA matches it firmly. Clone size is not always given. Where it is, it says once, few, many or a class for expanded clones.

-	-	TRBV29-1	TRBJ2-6	TGCAGCGTTGAATCAGGCAGCCCCTCTGGGGCCAACGTCCTGACTTTC	CSVESGSPSGANVLTF
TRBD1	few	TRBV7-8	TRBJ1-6	TGTGCCAGCAGCTCGCGGACAGGGATCCCTTATTCACCCCTCCACTTT	CASSSRTGIPYSPLHF
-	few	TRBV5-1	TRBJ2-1	TGCGCCAGCAGCGATCCGCCTAGTCATGAGCAGTTCTTC	CASSDPPSHEQFF
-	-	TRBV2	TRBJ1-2	TGTGCCAGCAGTGACCGTGGGGGGGGCGGCTACACCTTC	CASSDRGGGGYTF
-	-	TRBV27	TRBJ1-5	TGTGCCAGCAGTTTATCACGGGGGTCGGGCAATCAGCCCCAGCATTTT	CASSLSRGSGNQPQHF
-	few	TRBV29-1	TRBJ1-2	TGCAGCGTTGAACGCTACACCTTC	CSVERYTF
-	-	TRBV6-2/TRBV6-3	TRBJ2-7	TGTGCCAGCAGTTACTCGAATCTACTCCTCTACGAGCAGTACTTC	CASSYSNLLLYEQYF
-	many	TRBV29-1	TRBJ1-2	TGCAGCGTTGTTGTCAGCTTTTATGGCTACACCTTC	CSVVVSFYGYTF
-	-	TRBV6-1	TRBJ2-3	TGTGCCAGCAGTGAACGAGCGCCTAGCACAGATACGCAGTATTTT	CASSERAPSTDTQYF
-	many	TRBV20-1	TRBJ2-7	TGCAGTGCTAGTCAGGCGACGGCCATCGAGCAGTACTTC	CSASQATAIEQYF
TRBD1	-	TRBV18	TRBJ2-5	TGTGCCAGCGGACAGGGTCGAGGTCAGGAGACCCAGTACTTC	CASGQGRGQETQYF
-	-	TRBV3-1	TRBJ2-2	TGTGCCAGCAGCCCCCGACAGAACACCGGGGAGCTGTTTTTT	CASSPRQNTGELFF
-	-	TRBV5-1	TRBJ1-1	TGCGCCAGCAGCTTGGAGGTCCTGGGGAACACTGAAGCTTTCTTT	CASSLEVLGNTEAFF
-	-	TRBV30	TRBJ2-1	TGTGCCTGGAGTGTACTAGGGAATGAGCAGTTCTTC	CAWSVLGNEQFF
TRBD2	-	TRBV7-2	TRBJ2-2	TGTGCCAGCAGCCCCAGACTAGCGGCGACCGGGGAGCTGTTTTTT	CASSPRLAATGELFF
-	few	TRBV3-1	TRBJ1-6	TGTGCCAGCAGCCAAGGGTACTCACCCCTCCACTTT	CASSQGYSPLHF
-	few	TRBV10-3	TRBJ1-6	TGTGCCATCAGGAGATGGACGCCTAATTCACCCCTCCACTTT	CAIRRWTPNSPLHF